This TCR beta chain was recorded in a study of T cell changes during pregnancy in multiple sclerosis. CDR3 length: 13 residues. V lost 5 bases and J lost 6; bases outside the gene matches: 6. The germline V gene has CDR1 PRHDT and CDR2 FYEKMQ (reference sequence). Sequencing was performed with immunoSEQ multiplex PCR; in TCRdb, only in-frame clones are kept and a portion is missing. The sample has some 70,000 clones, roughly nine tenths seen once. This chain connects TRBV13 to TRBJ2-7, with 8 bases that match TRBD1. The sequence derives from a female donor with multiple sclerosis, enrolled in a pregnancy study. Specimen: peripheral blood, collected before pregnancy. CDR3 DNA sequence: TGTGCCAGCAGCGGCGGACAGGGCCCCGAGCAGTACTTC. This sequence encodes CASSGGQGPEQYF. The full variable domain, completed using reference TRBV13 and TRBJ2-7, is AAGVIQSPRHLIKEKRETATLKCYPIPRHDTVYWYQQGPGQDPQFLISFYEKMQSDKGSIPDRFSAQQFSDYHSELNMSSLELGDSALYFCASSGGQGPEQYFGPGTRLTVT.